Listed here are 5 T cell receptor beta chains from one sample, sequenced in a study of blood T cell repertoires in COVID-19 (dated by TCRdb to between 2020 and 2021). Library construction relied on the immunoSEQ multiplex PCR assay. What TCRdb holds here is the immuneACCESS table cut down to in-frame rearrangements. Part of the clones is not present; checked against another copy, under half of the missing clones reflect an unresolved V gene, and the others are unexplained. The sample table lists 150,000 to 170,000 clones, roughly four fifths of them with a count of one. The top ten clonotypes cover 25% to 30% of the sample. The sample taken for sequencing was peripheral blood. The receptors originated from a woman aged 60-75 years with acute or convalescent COVID-19.

The chain employs TRBV15 and TRBJ1-2; D is perhaps TRBD1 (5 bases). Trimming took 1 base from V and 8 from J, leaving 17 bases between them. Germline CDR1 is LNHNV and CDR2 is YYDKDF (reference sequence). This CDR3 has 15 amino acids. The CDR3 here is CATSRGGRDSGGYTF. CDR3 DNA sequence: TGTGCCACCAGCAGAGGGGGCCGGGACTCAGGAGGCTACACCTTC.

The chain carries TRBV28 and TRBJ2-7, with 10 bases fitting TRBD2. The CDR3 covers 13 residues. V lost 8 bases and J lost 7; bases outside the gene matches: 8. Germline assignment: CDR1 MDHEN and CDR2 SYDVKM. CDR3 nucleotides: TGTGCCAGCCCCCTACTAGCGGGGCGGGAGCAGTACGTC. Its translation is CASPLLAGREQYV.

Here the CDR3 reads CASPPGGVTDDNQPQHF. DNA for the CDR3: TGTGCCAGCCCCCCCGGGGGGGTGACCGACGATAATCAGCCCCAGCATTTT. V gene TRBV6-4 combines with J gene TRBJ1-5; D perhaps matches TRBD1 (5 bases). Germline V gene data show CDR1 as MRHNA and CDR2 as SNTAGT. There are 17 residues in the CDR3. Trimming left V 8 bases short and J 4 bases short, with 24 bases between.

The chain joins TRBV28 to TRBJ1-5; weak D call: TRBD1 (6 bases). V was cut by 1 base and J by 11 bases, with 12 bases left in between. This CDR3 has 13 residues. Germline CDR1 MDHEN, CDR2 SYDVKM. The CDR3 sequence: CASSLSVYRAQHF. The CDR3 nucleotides are TGTGCCAGCAGTTTATCGGTTTACAGGGCCCAGCATTTT.

The chain joins TRBV3-1 (or the pseudogene TRBV3-2) to TRBJ2-1; 8 bases fit TRBD2. The CDR3 runs to 15 residues. CDR1 LGHDT and CDR2 YNNKEL come from the germline V gene (reference sequence). V was clipped by 0 bases and J by 10 bases; unmatched bases: 8. CDR3 DNA sequence: TGTGCCAGCAGCCAAGATTCGGGGACTAGGAAGGAGCAGTTCTTC. Encoded protein: CASSQDSGTRKEQFF.